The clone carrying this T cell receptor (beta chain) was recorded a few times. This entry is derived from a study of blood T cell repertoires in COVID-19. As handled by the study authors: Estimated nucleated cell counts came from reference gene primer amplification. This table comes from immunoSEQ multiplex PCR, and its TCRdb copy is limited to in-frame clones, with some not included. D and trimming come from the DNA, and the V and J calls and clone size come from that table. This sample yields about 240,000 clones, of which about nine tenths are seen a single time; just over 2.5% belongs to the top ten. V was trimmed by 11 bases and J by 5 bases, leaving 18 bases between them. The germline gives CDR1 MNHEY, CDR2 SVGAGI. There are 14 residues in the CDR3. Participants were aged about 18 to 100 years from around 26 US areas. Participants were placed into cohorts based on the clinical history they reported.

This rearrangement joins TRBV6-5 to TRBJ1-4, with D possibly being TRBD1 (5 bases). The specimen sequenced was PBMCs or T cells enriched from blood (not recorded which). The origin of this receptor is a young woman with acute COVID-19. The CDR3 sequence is CASRQGVGNEKLFF. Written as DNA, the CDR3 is TGTGCCTCCCGGCAGGGCGTAGGAAATGAAAAACTGTTTTTT.